This T cell receptor beta chain was documented in a study of T cell responses to AZD1222 COVID-19 vaccine. Study-wide results and caveats: Spike-specific TCR breadth rose after two AZD1222 doses, and depth rose as well. Clonal diversity was possibly underestimated, and the donors were mostly white British, with more females.

V lost 4 bases and J lost 4, with 20 bases in between. CDR1 is LNHDA, CDR2 SQIVND, per germline (reference sequence). The CDR3 is 17 amino acids. Details on this clone: Its cognate antigen is unknown.

Profiled with immunoSEQ multiplex PCR; TCRdb holds only in-frame clones, not every one. The data show roughly 150,000 clones, 92% seen once. The origin of this receptor is an adult in good health. This sample comprised peripheral blood, obtained on day 0 of AZD1222 vaccination. V gene TRBV19 combines with J gene TRBJ1-5; a weak D match, TRBD1 (5 bases). CDR3 sequence (DNA): TGTGCCAGTAGTAGTCGGTTAGGGGCAGGGATTAATCAGCCCCAGCATTTT. Translating gives CASSSRLGAGINQPQHF.